This T cell receptor beta chain was identified in a study of T cells in Graves' hyperthyroidism and ophthalmopathy. General study findings and limits: Ophthalmopathy was predicted by the model a median of roughly 6 months ahead of onset.

Amplification targeted TCR beta CDR3 regions from RNA transcripts. The TCR CDR3 first-round RT-PCR relied on the HTBI primer set. TCRdb re-called the multiplex PCR reads with MiXCR, one entry per CDR3 protein. This table holds some 460,000 distinct CDR3 sequences, 15% to 19% found once. This clonotype was observed at least ten times. The target antigen is unknown. V was pared by 3 bases and J by 0 bases, with 0 bases of the junction left unmatched. Germline CDR1 is SGDLS and CDR2 is YYNGEE. This CDR3 region has 14 residues. This clonotype was obtained from a woman younger than 30 with Graves' hyperthyroidism. The sequenced sample was blood. This chain uses TRBV9 with TRBJ2-7; TRBD1 agrees at 10 bases. The CDR3 protein is CASSGTGGSYEQYF. The CDR3, as DNA: TGTGCCAGCAGCGGGACAGGGGGCTCCTACGAGCAGTACTTC.